Listed here are 29 T cell receptor beta chains from one sample, sequenced in a study of T-cell memory formation after mild COVID-19. Using its own MiXCR run on the 5' RACE reads, TCRdb lists one record per CDR3 protein. The sample has about 310,000 distinct CDR3 sequences, around 15% seen once. Source material: PBMCs or a T cell subset sorted from them (not recorded which). These TCRs come from a young man who had mild COVID-19 (a few samples of this study predate the infection). Cell type and time point are not known.

This clonotype was seen a few times. The chain recombines TRBV5-1 with TRBJ2-1; D perhaps matches TRBD1 (6 bases). V gave up 5 bases and J gave up 4 bases, with 16 bases separating them. The germline gives CDR1 SGHRS, CDR2 YFSETQ. The CDR3 is 15 residues long. The CDR3 DNA sequence: TGCGCCAGCAGTTTGAAAGGGGGAAGTTACAATGAGCAGTTCTTC. Protein: CASSLKGGSYNEQFF.

V gene TRBV12-3 or TRBV12-4 combines with J gene TRBJ2-1, with TRBD1 matching 7 bases. V trimming: 8 bases; J trimming: 8 bases; junction bases outside the gene matches: 9. The CDR3 has 13 residues. DNA of the CDR3: TGTGCCAGCGGTACAGGGGAATTTCATGAGCAGTTCTTC. Its protein product is CASGTGEFHEQFF.

This clonotype was seen a few times. This chain links TRBV24-1 with TRBJ1-1; 9 nucleotides align to TRBD1. The CDR3 runs 14 residues. The V gene end was trimmed by 7 bases and the J gene end by 1 base; junction bases not matched to a gene: 3. Germline-derived CDR1 and CDR2 are KGHDR and SFDVKD. The DNA of the CDR3 is TGTGCCACCAGGGAGACAGGGGGGAACACTGAAGCTTTCTTT. It codes for CATRETGGNTEAFF.

In this sample, this clonotype turned up a few times. The CDR3 loop is CSARSGHEQYV. The CDR3 bases are TGCAGTGCTAGATCCGGGCACGAGCAGTACGTC. J is TRBJ2-7 and V is TRBV20-1; D is ambiguous. CDR3 length: 11 residues. The V end lost 2 bases, the J end lost 5 bases, and 7 bases lay between the germline ends. Germline CDR1 DFQATT, CDR2 SNEGSKA (reference sequence).

This clonotype was observed a handful of times. The CDR3 region is CAIRRELAGETQYF. The CDR3 DNA reads TGTGCCATCAGAAGGGAACTAGCGGGAGAGACCCAGTACTTC. The chain joins TRBV10-3 to TRBJ2-5; 9 bases are shared with TRBD2. In germline, CDR1 is ENHRY, CDR2 SYGVKD. This CDR3 contains 14 residues. Trimming removed 6 bases from V and 4 bases from J; junction bases left unmatched: 6.

The chain combines TRBV5-1 with TRBJ1-5; TRBD1 aligns across 10 bases. The CDR3 is 18 amino acids. In germline, CDR1 is SGHRS, CDR2 YFSETQ. V gave up 4 bases and J gave up 7 bases; unmatched junction bases: 17. CDR3 nucleotides: TGCGCCAGCAGCAAAGTCCCGGGACAGGGGTCTCTAACGCAGCCCCAGCATTTT. Its translation: CASSKVPGQGSLTQPQHF.

This clonotype appeared a few times. The CDR3 coding sequence is TGCGCCAGCAGGGAAGGGACAGGAGCGTTCTTC. This gives the protein CASREGTGAFF. The chain carries TRBV10-2 and TRBJ2-1; 8 nucleotides line up with TRBD1. From germline, CDR1 is WSHSY and CDR2 SAAADI. The J segment lost 15 bases and the V segment lost 6 bases, leaving 7 bases of the junction unmatched. CDR3 length: 11 amino acids.

The V and J genes are TRBV29-1 and TRBJ1-1; D not certain. V was trimmed by 4 bases and J by 1 base, leaving 7 bases between them. Per germline, CDR1 SQVTM and CDR2 ANQGSEA. The CDR3 has 12 residues. The CDR3: CSVAGRNTEAFF. CDR3 nucleotides: TGCAGCGTTGCTGGAAGGAACACTGAAGCTTTCTTT.

The table lists this clonotype with a few counts. This CDR3 is missing its conserved last phenylalanine or tryptophan, likely due to a read error. Because the CDR3's place on the DNA is in doubt, the DNA is left out and the CDR3 is given as listed by TCRdb. The chain combines TRBV7-9 with TRBJ2-4; the D call in the table, TRBD1, was not verified against the DNA. The germline CDR1 and CDR2 sequences are SEHNR and FQNEAQ (reference sequence). Termini included, the CDR3 measures 17 amino acids. This CDR3 is CASSPGQGSTKNIQYFA.

A few counts support this clonotype. This chain connects TRBV6-2 or TRBV6-3 to TRBJ2-3, with TRBD2 matching over 12 bases. V dropped 6 bases and J dropped 5; count of bases not matched to a gene: 6. Germline V gene sequence: CDR1 MNHEY, CDR2 SVGEGT. There are 15 residues in the CDR3. The CDR3 here is CASRRLAGARDTQYF. The CDR3 nucleotides are TGTGCCAGCAGACGACTAGCGGGGGCGCGAGATACGCAGTATTTT.

The CDR3 DNA is TGTGCCAGCAGCTTAGTAGCAACGGGAGAAAAACTGTTTTTT. This translates into CASSLVATGEKLFF. This chain uses TRBV7-9 with TRBJ1-4; D gene unclear. Looked up from germline, CDR1 is SEHNR and CDR2 is FQNEAQ (reference sequence). The CDR3 is 14 amino acids. The ends were cut back, 1 base at V and 8 bases at J, with 11 bases in the middle. Using reference TRBV7-9 and TRBJ1-4 for the parts outside the CDR3, the full variable domain is DTGVSQNPRHKITKRGQNVTFRCDPISEHNRLYWYRQTLGQGPEFLTYFQNEAQLEKSRLLSDRFSAERPKGSFSTLEIQRTEQGDSAMYLCASSLVATGEKLFFGSGTQLSVL.

This clonotype was seen only a few times. The chain uses TRBV20-1 and TRBJ1-1; D possibly corresponds to TRBD1 (5 bases). Per germline, CDR1 DFQATT and CDR2 SNEGSKA (reference sequence). This CDR3 contains 15 residues. Trimming removed 0 bases from V and 4 bases from J, with 15 bases in between. The CDR3 here is CSARDPNSRGTEAFF. The CDR3 DNA reads TGCAGTGCTAGAGACCCAAATTCTAGGGGCACTGAAGCTTTCTTT.

This clonotype was seen only a few times. The CDR3 DNA reads TGTGCCAGCACGAACGGGGCGACTAGCGATAATACGCAGTATTTT. It yields the protein CASTNGATSDNTQYF. The chain couples TRBV12-3 or TRBV12-4 to TRBJ2-3; 8 bases are shared with TRBD2. This CDR3 region has 15 residues. Germline trimming cut 7 bases from V and 7 bases from J; bases unmatched to any gene: 13.

The chain couples TRBV18 to TRBJ2-1, with TRBD2 matching over 7 bases. With 10 bases clipped from V and 1 base from J, the junction kept 1 base outside the gene matches. The germline V gene has CDR1 KGHSH and CDR2 LQKENI. The CDR3 has 12 residues. The CDR3 is CATGGSYNEQFF. CDR3 DNA: TGTGCCACCGGGGGGTCCTACAATGAGCAGTTCTTC.

This clonotype was seen a few times. The J gene is TRBJ2-6, the V gene TRBV5-1; D gene uncertain. CDR1 is SGHRS, CDR2 YFSETQ, per germline. There are 16 residues in the CDR3. V dropped 0 bases and J dropped 0 bases, with 7 bases sitting between them. This CDR3 reads CASSLGLFSGANVLTF. The CDR3 DNA follows: TGCGCCAGCAGCTTGGGTCTGTTCTCTGGGGCCAACGTCCTGACTTTC. Supplemented by reference TRBV5-1 and TRBJ2-6, the full variable domain reads KAGVTQTPRYLIKTRGQQVTLSCSPISGHRSVSWYQQTPGQGLQFLFEYFSETQRNKGNFPGRFSGRQFSNSRSEMNVSTLELGDSALYLCASSLGLFSGANVLTFGAGSRLTVL.

The J gene is TRBJ2-5, the V gene TRBV6-2 or TRBV6-3; D uncertain. Germline V CDR1 and CDR2: MNHEY, SVGEGT. The CDR3 loop spans 12 amino acids. With 6 bases removed from V and 9 bases from J, the gap between germline ends came to 14 bases. This CDR3 reads CASSAFSRPQYF. CDR3 sequence (DNA): TGTGCCAGCAGCGCTTTCTCTCGGCCCCAGTACTTC.

This clonotype was counted a few times. This rearrangement joins TRBV11-2 to TRBJ2-2, with TRBD2 identical over 9 bases. This CDR3 region has 15 residues. J was trimmed by 7 bases and V by 5 bases; bases with no gene match: 8. CDR1 is SGHAT and CDR2 is FQNNGV in the germline V gene. The CDR3 reads CASSLRGGSVGELFF. The CDR3 coding sequence is TGTGCCAGCAGCCTGCGGGGGGGCTCGGTCGGGGAGCTGTTTTTT. Combining the CDR3 with reference TRBV11-2 and TRBJ2-2 gives the whole variable domain EAGVAQSPRYKIIEKRQSVAFWCNPISGHATLYWYQQILGQGPKLLIQFQNNGVVDDSQLPKDRFSAERLKGVDSTLKIQPAKLEDSAVYLCASSLRGGSVGELFFGEGSRLTVL.

This chain links TRBV5-1 with TRBJ1-1, with D maybe TRBD1 (6 bases). V was trimmed by 0 bases and J by 4 bases, leaving 13 bases between them. This CDR3 region has 15 residues. CDR1 is SGHRS and CDR2 is YFSETQ in the germline V gene. This CDR3 reads CASSLAGEMGTEAFF. CDR3 DNA sequence: TGCGCCAGCAGCTTGGCAGGGGAGATGGGCACTGAAGCTTTCTTT. The full variable domain, with the rest looked up from reference TRBV5-1 and TRBJ1-1, is KAGVTQTPRYLIKTRGQQVTLSCSPISGHRSVSWYQQTPGQGLQFLFEYFSETQRNKGNFPGRFSGRQFSNSRSEMNVSTLELGDSALYLCASSLAGEMGTEAFFGQGTRLTVV.

The table lists this clonotype with many counts. The V gene is TRBV20-1, the J gene TRBJ2-3; 10 bases line up with TRBD1. The germline gives CDR1 DFQATT, CDR2 SNEGSKA (reference sequence). The CDR3 consists of 15 residues. The trim removed 3 bases at V and 4 bases at J, leaving 7 bases unmatched. In DNA form, the CDR3 reads TGCAGTGCTAGTAAACCGGGACAGGGGTCAGATACGCAGTATTTT. Translating gives CSASKPGQGSDTQYF.

The table lists this clonotype with a few counts. This chain connects TRBV6-2 or TRBV6-3 to TRBJ2-7, with a tentative D call TRBD2 (6 bases). The germline gives CDR1 MNHEY, CDR2 SVGEGT. The CDR3 has 13 amino acids. Trimming cost V 6 bases and J 6 bases, with 15 bases left between them. The CDR3 spells CASSLGGAVEQYV. CDR3 coding DNA: TGTGCCAGCAGCCTCGGAGGGGCCGTCGAGCAGTACGTC.

This clonotype was recorded a few times. This chain connects TRBV7-8 to TRBJ2-1; TRBD2 matches 9 bases. The V segment lost 6 bases and the J segment 5 bases; nucleotides outside the gene matches: 8. The CDR3 consists of 15 residues. CDR1 and CDR2 (germline): SGHVS, FQNEAQ. The CDR3 DNA reads TGTGCCAGCAGTCTCAGCGGGGGGCTCAACAATGAGCAGTTCTTC. Protein: CASSLSGGLNNEQFF.

The rearrangement joins TRBV5-1 to TRBJ2-2, with D hard to call. CDR3 length equals 14 residues. Per the germline V gene, CDR1 is SGHRS and CDR2 is YFSETQ. V dropped 2 bases and J dropped 1 base, with 6 bases sitting between them. This CDR3 is CASSLVKNTGELFF. The CDR3 nucleotides read TGCGCCAGCAGCTTAGTCAAGAACACCGGGGAGCTGTTTTTT.

This clonotype was seen more than once but under ten times. CDR3 in amino acids: CASSPPLRTGGYEQYF. CDR3 sequence (DNA): TGTGCCAGCAGCCCACCGCTAAGGACAGGGGGCTACGAGCAGTACTTC. V usage is TRBV7-8 and J usage is TRBJ2-7, with 10 bases lining up with TRBD1. J gave up 3 bases and V 5 bases, and 10 bases lay outside the gene matches. The CDR3 contains 16 residues. Germline CDR1 and CDR2: SGHVS and FQNEAQ.

This chain links TRBV7-2 with TRBJ1-2; TRBD1 agrees at 10 bases. The germline V gene has CDR1 SGHTA and CDR2 FQGNSA. With V trimmed by 5 bases and J by 2 bases, 5 bases remained unmatched. This CDR3 comprises 15 residues. For the CDR3, the DNA is TGTGCCAGCAGCCTAGACAGGGGGCCAAACTATGGCTACACCTTC. Translated: CASSLDRGPNYGYTF.

This rearrangement joins TRBV19 to TRBJ2-3, with D possibly being TRBD1 (5 bases). V gave up 6 bases and J gave up 0 bases, with 13 bases separating them. CDR1 and CDR2 (germline): LNHDA, SQIVND (reference sequence). The CDR3 runs to 15 residues. CDR3 coding DNA: TGTGCCAGTAGCTCACAGGTTCCTAGCACAGATACGCAGTATTTT. Translation gives CASSSQVPSTDTQYF.

There are many counts of this clonotype. V gene TRBV7-9 combines with J gene TRBJ2-7; TRBD1 or TRBD2 may be the D gene (6 bases each). The ends were cut back, 1 base at V and 6 bases at J, with 13 bases in the middle. CDR1 is SEHNR and CDR2 is FQNEAQ in the germline V gene (reference sequence). CDR3 length equals 14 residues. This CDR3 reads CASSLGSGALEQYF. Here the CDR3 DNA reads TGTGCCAGCAGCTTAGGATCGGGGGCGCTCGAGCAGTACTTC.

This clonotype was found many times. The chain carries TRBV12-3 or TRBV12-4 and TRBJ1-2; no reliable D call. Trimming left V 3 bases short and J 4 bases short, with 3 bases between. This CDR3 is built from 11 residues. As DNA, the CDR3 is TGTGCCAGCAGTTTGAGCTATGGCTACACCTTC. Its translation: CASSLSYGYTF.

The V call is TRBV28, the J call TRBJ1-3; D unresolved. CDR3 length equals 14 residues. Germline V gene sequence: CDR1 MDHEN, CDR2 SYDVKM. Trimming took 7 bases from V and 0 from J, leaving 10 bases between them. CDR3 sequence: CASNSPYSGNTIYF. The CDR3 nucleotides read TGTGCCAGCAACAGCCCTTACTCTGGAAACACCATATATTTT.

This clonotype has a handful of counts. The chain carries TRBV5-1 and TRBJ2-7; D call uncertain. Germline lookup yields CDR1 SGHRS and CDR2 YFSETQ. The V and J ends lost 4 bases and 5 bases respectively, with 10 bases between them. The CDR3 totals 12 residues. CDR3 nucleotides: TGCGCCAGCAGCCCCAGATGCCACGAGCAGTACGTC. It is translated as CASSPRCHEQYV.